Following are 20 T cell receptor beta chains from one sample sequenced in a study of monozygotic twins with inflammatory bowel disease. TCRdb processed the 5' RACE reads again and assigns one entry to each CDR3 protein, with no DNA. With approximately 120,000 distinct CDR3 sequences in the sample, the ten largest clones hold about an eighth. The sequenced material came from blood. These receptors were obtained from a human donor with ulcerative colitis or Crohn's disease, or a healthy co-twin of an affected twin (not recorded which).

The rearrangement uses TRBV20-1 and TRBJ2-2; TCRdb selects TRBD2, and the lack of DNA leaves this call unchecked. CDR1 DFQATT and CDR2 SNEGSKA come from the germline V gene (reference sequence). The CDR3 loop spans 18 amino acids. This CDR3 is CSARDRSGRAISTGELFF.

The rearrangement uses TRBV7-6 and TRBJ1-6. Per the germline V gene, CDR1 is SGHVS and CDR2 is FNYEAQ. CDR3 length: 16 amino acids. CDR3 loop: CASSSSPGGADSPLHF.

The V call is TRBV5-1, the J call TRBJ1-5. This CDR3 region has 13 residues. CDR1 is SGHRS, CDR2 YFSETQ, per germline. The CDR3 loop is CASSFWRIKPQHF.

CDR3 region: CASSLSGQEQYF. J is TRBJ2-7 and V is TRBV7-8; TCRdb's D gene call, TRBD1, goes unchecked for lack of DNA. The germline CDR1 and CDR2 sequences are SGHVS and FQNEAQ. This CDR3 comprises 12 residues. Using reference TRBV7-8 and TRBJ2-7 for the parts outside the CDR3, the full variable domain is GAGVSQSPRYKVAKRGQDVALRCDPISGHVSLFWYQQALGQGPEFLTYFQNEAQLDKSGLPSDRFFAERPEGSVSTLKIQRTQQEDSAVYLCASSLSGQEQYFGPGTRLTVT.

The chain joins TRBV4-1 to TRBJ1-4; TCRdb's D call, TRBD1, is unchecked because there is no DNA. Germline V gives CDR1 MGHRA, CDR2 YSYEKL. This CDR3 has 18 amino acids. The CDR3 here is CASIRRPWLSGPNEKLFF.

The chain links TRBV27 to TRBJ1-1; TCRdb indicates TRBD1, and absent DNA this call remains unverified. From germline, CDR1 is MNHEY and CDR2 SMNVEV (reference sequence). This CDR3 is 17 amino acids long. The CDR3 region is CASSPQPGQGPYTEAFF.

This chain uses TRBV29-1 with TRBJ1-2; TCRdb names TRBD1, which stays unverified in the absence of DNA. CDR3 length: 14 amino acids. CDR1 and CDR2 from the germline V gene are SQVTM and ANQGSEA. The CDR3 protein is CSVETGGFGYGYTF.

The rearrangement links TRBV7-6 to TRBJ2-7; the D call of TRBD2 rests on TCRdb alone, since no DNA is present to check it. The V gene's germline CDR1 is SGHVS and CDR2 FNYEAQ. The length of the CDR3 is 14 residues. This CDR3 reads CASSLDGTSALQYF.

This chain joins TRBV18 and TRBJ1-3; TCRdb lists TRBD1, though no DNA is available to test this call. CDR3 length: 16 amino acids. Germline assignment: CDR1 KGHSH and CDR2 LQKENI. The CDR3 sequence is CASSPGAAGSGNTIYF.

The V call is TRBV7-8, the J call TRBJ1-5. Germline V lookup: CDR1 SGHVS, CDR2 FQNEAQ. This CDR3 has 18 residues. CDR3 protein: CASSLALVDHTSNQPQHF.

The V and J genes are TRBV5-4 and TRBJ2-2; TCRdb calls TRBD2, which cannot be checked without DNA. The CDR3 loop spans 16 amino acids. Per germline, CDR1 SGHNT and CDR2 YYREEE (reference sequence). CDR3 in amino acids: CASSLPLAGGSGELFF. The full variable domain, completed using reference TRBV5-4 and TRBJ2-2, is ETGVTQSPTHLIKTRGQQVTLRCSSQSGHNTVSWYQQALGQGPQFIFQYYREEENGRGNFPPRFSGLQFPNYSSELNVNALELDDSALYLCASSLPLAGGSGELFFGEGSRLTVL.

The V and J genes are TRBV12-3 or TRBV12-4 and TRBJ1-1. The CDR3 consists of 12 residues. CDR3 region: CASSRGNTEAFF.

J is TRBJ1-5 and V is TRBV5-5. This CDR3 region has 15 residues. CDR1 is SGHKS, CDR2 YYEKEE, per germline (reference sequence). CDR3: CASSVTGIDGQPQHF.

V is TRBV5-6 and J is TRBJ1-2; TCRdb's D call, TRBD1, is unchecked because there is no DNA. The CDR3 spans 14 residues. The germline CDR1 and CDR2 sequences are SGHDT and YYEEEE. CDR3 region: CASSSGTVLYGYTF.

The V gene is TRBV7-3, the J gene TRBJ2-7. The CDR3 extends over 15 amino acids. Germline-derived CDR1 and CDR2 are SGHTA and FQGTGA. The CDR3 here is CASSLGVGYSYEQYF. Full variable domain (rest looked up from reference TRBV7-3 and TRBJ2-7): GAGVSQTPSNKVTEKGKYVELRCDPISGHTALYWYRQSLGQGPEFLIYFQGTGAADDSGLPNDRFFAVRPEGSVSTLKIQRTERGDSAVYLCASSLGVGYSYEQYFGPGTRLTVT.

The V gene is TRBV28, the J gene TRBJ1-4; TCRdb names TRBD1, which stays unverified in the absence of DNA. This CDR3 has 13 amino acids. CDR1 is MDHEN and CDR2 is SYDVKM in the germline V gene. The CDR3 loop reads CASSPPGAEKLFF.

The chain is built from TRBV5-1 and TRBJ1-2; TCRdb selects TRBD1, and the lack of DNA leaves this call unchecked. CDR1 and CDR2 from the germline V gene are SGHRS and YFSETQ. The CDR3 runs 15 residues. The CDR3 loop is CASSLWGSTNYGYTF. Based on the CDR3 plus reference TRBV5-1 and TRBJ1-2, the full variable domain is KAGVTQTPRYLIKTRGQQVTLSCSPISGHRSVSWYQQTPGQGLQFLFEYFSETQRNKGNFPGRFSGRQFSNSRSEMNVSTLELGDSALYLCASSLWGSTNYGYTFGSGTRLTVV.

The chain uses TRBV20-1 and TRBJ1-2. CDR3 length: 12 amino acids. Per germline, CDR1 DFQATT and CDR2 SNEGSKA (reference sequence). CDR3 in amino acids: CSAQVIEYGYTF.

The CDR3 reads CASSLIDRDRGRGEQFF. The chain carries TRBV7-9 and TRBJ2-1; the TCRdb call, TRBD1, lacks DNA for checking. Germline V gene data show CDR1 as SEHNR and CDR2 as FQNEAQ (reference sequence). The CDR3 spans 17 residues. The variable domain in full, with the rest retrieved from reference TRBV7-9 and TRBJ2-1, is DTGVSQNPRHKITKRGQNVTFRCDPISEHNRLYWYRQTLGQGPEFLTYFQNEAQLEKSRLLSDRFSAERPKGSFSTLEIQRTEQGDSAMYLCASSLIDRDRGRGEQFFGPGTRLTVL.

The rearrangement uses TRBV5-6 and TRBJ2-5. The CDR3 runs to 12 residues. Germline lookup yields CDR1 SGHDT and CDR2 YYEEEE. CDR3 sequence: CASSLDRGTQYF. Supplemented by reference TRBV5-6 and TRBJ2-5, the full variable domain reads DAGVTQSPTHLIKTRGQQVTLRCSPKSGHDTVSWYQQALGQGPQFIFQYYEEEERQRGNFPDRFSGHQFPNYSSELNVNALLLGDSALYLCASSLDRGTQYFGPGTRLLVL.